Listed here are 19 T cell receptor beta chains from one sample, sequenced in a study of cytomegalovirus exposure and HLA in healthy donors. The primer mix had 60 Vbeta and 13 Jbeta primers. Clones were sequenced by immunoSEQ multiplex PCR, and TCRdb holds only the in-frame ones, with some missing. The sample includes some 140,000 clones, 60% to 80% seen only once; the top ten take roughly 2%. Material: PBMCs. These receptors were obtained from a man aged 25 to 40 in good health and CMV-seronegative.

CDR3 nucleotide sequence: TGCGCCAGCAGCTTGCAAGGGGCTCGTGGCACAGATACGCAGTATTTT. Its translation: CASSLQGARGTDTQYF. The gene calls are TRBV5-1 and TRBJ2-3, with D maybe TRBD1 (5 bases). Trimming left V 1 base short and J 1 base short, with 13 bases between. The germline V gene has CDR1 SGHRS and CDR2 YFSETQ. This CDR3 is built from 16 residues. The complete variable domain, with remaining parts taken from reference TRBV5-1 and TRBJ2-3, reads KAGVTQTPRYLIKTRGQQVTLSCSPISGHRSVSWYQQTPGQGLQFLFEYFSETQRNKGNFPGRFSGRQFSNSRSEMNVSTLELGDSALYLCASSLQGARGTDTQYFGPGTRLTVL.

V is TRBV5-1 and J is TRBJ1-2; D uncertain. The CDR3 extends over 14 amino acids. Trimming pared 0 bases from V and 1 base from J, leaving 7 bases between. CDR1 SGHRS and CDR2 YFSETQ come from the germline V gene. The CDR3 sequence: CASSLVADNYGYTF. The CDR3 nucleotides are TGCGCCAGCAGCTTGGTGGCGGATAACTATGGCTACACCTTC. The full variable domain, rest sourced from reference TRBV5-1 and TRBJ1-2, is KAGVTQTPRYLIKTRGQQVTLSCSPISGHRSVSWYQQTPGQGLQFLFEYFSETQRNKGNFPGRFSGRQFSNSRSEMNVSTLELGDSALYLCASSLVADNYGYTFGSGTRLTVV.

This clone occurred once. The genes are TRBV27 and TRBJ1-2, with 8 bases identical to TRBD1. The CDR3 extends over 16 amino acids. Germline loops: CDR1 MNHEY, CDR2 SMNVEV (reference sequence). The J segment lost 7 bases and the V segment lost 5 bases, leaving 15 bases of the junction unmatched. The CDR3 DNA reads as TGTGCCAGCAGTGCAGACAGGGGTATGGGCCTCTCTGGCTACACCTTC. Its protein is CASSADRGMGLSGYTF.

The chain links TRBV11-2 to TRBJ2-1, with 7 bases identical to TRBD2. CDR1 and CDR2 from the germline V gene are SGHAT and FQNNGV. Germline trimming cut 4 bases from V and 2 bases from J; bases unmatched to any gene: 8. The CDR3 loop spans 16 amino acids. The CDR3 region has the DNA TGTGCCAGCAGCTCCCTGGGAGGGAACACCTACAATGAGCAGTTCTTC. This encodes CASSSLGGNTYNEQFF. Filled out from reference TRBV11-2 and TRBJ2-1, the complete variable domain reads EAGVAQSPRYKIIEKRQSVAFWCNPISGHATLYWYQQILGQGPKLLIQFQNNGVVDDSQLPKDRFSAERLKGVDSTLKIQPAKLEDSAVYLCASSSLGGNTYNEQFFGPGTRLTVL.

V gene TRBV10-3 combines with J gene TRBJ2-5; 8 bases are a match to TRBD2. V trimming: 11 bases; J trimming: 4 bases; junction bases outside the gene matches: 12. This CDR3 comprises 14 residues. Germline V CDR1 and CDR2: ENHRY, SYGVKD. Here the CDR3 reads CACSVDLAGETQYF. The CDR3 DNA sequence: TGTGCCTGCAGCGTAGACCTAGCGGGAGAGACCCAGTACTTC.

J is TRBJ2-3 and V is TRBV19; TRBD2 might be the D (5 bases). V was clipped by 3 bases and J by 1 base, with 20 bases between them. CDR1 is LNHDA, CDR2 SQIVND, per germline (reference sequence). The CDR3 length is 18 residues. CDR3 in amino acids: CASSMFPLGGAGTDTQYF. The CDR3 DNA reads TGTGCCAGTAGTATGTTCCCCCTCGGCGGAGCGGGCACAGATACGCAGTATTTT.

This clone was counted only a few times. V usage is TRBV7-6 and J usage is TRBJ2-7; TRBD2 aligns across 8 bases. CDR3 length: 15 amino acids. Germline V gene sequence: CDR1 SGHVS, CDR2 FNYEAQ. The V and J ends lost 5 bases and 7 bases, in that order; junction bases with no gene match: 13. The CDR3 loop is CASSLGRGLSREQYF. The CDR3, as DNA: TGTGCCAGCAGCCTCGGGAGGGGCTTGTCTAGAGAGCAGTACTTC.

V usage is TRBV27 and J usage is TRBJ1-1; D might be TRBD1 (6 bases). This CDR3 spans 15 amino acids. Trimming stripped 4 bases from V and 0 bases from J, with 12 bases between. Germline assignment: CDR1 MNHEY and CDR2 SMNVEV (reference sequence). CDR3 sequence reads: CASSSSGVMNTEAFF. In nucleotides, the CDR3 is TGTGCCAGCAGTTCTTCAGGGGTAATGAACACTGAAGCTTTCTTT.

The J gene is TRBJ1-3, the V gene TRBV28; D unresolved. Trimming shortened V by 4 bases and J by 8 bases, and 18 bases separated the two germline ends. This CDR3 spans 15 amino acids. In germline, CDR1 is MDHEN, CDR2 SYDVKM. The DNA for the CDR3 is TGTGCCAGCAGTTCCCCCAGGCGGGGTATGGACACCATATATTTT. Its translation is CASSSPRRGMDTIYF.

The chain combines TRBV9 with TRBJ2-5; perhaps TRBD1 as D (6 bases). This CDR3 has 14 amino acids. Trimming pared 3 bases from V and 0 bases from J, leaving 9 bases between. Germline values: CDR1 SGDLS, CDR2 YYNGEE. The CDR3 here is CASSAGDNQETQYF. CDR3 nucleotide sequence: TGTGCCAGCAGCGCTGGGGACAACCAAGAGACCCAGTACTTC.

This CDR3 is CASSPGGRNQPQHF. The DNA for the CDR3 is TGCGCCAGCAGCCCGGGAGGGCGCAATCAGCCCCAGCATTTT. The chain joins TRBV4-1 to TRBJ1-5; D gene uncertain. Germline V CDR1 and CDR2: MGHRA, YSYEKL. The CDR3 contains 14 residues. The germline V and J ends were trimmed by 4 bases and 2 bases, with 9 bases remaining between them.

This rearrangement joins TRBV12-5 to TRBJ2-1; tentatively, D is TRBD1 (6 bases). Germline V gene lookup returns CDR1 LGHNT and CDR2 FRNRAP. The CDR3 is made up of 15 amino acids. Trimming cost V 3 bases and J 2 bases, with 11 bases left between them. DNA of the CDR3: TGTGCTAGTGGTTTATGGACAGAACCCTACAATGAGCAGTTCTTC. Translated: CASGLWTEPYNEQFF.

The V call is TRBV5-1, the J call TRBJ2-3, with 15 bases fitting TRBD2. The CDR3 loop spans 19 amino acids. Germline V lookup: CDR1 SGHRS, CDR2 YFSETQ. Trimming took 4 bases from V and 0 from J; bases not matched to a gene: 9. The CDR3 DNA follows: TGCGCCAGCAGCCTGAGGACTAGCGGGAGGGTTCGAAGCACAGATACGCAGTATTTT. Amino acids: CASSLRTSGRVRSTDTQYF.

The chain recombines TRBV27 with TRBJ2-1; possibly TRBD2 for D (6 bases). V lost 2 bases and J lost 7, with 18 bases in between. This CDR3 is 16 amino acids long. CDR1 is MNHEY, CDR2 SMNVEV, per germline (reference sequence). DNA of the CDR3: TGTGCCAGCAGTTTAGACGGTTGGGTAGCGGAAAATGAGCAGTTCTTC. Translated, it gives CASSLDGWVAENEQFF.

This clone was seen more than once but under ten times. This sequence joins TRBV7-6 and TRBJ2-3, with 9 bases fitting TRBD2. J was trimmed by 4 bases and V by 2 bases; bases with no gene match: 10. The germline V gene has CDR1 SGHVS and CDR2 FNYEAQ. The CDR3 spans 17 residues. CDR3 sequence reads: CASSLREGLAGPDTQYF. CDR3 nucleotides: TGTGCCAGCAGCTTAAGGGAGGGACTAGCTGGTCCAGATACGCAGTATTTT.

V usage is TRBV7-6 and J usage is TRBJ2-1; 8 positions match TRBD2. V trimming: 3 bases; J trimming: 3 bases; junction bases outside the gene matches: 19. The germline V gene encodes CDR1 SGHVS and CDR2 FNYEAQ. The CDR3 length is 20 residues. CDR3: CASSLSQGSGSPLGYNEQFF. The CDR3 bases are TGTGCCAGCAGCTTGTCACAGGGAAGCGGGAGTCCCCTTGGCTACAATGAGCAGTTCTTC.

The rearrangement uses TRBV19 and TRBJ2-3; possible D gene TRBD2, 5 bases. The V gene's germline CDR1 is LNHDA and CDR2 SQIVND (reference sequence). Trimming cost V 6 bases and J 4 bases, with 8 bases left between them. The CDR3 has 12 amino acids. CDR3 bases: TGTGCCAGTAGAATGGAGGCAGATACGCAGTATTTT. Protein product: CASRMEADTQYF.

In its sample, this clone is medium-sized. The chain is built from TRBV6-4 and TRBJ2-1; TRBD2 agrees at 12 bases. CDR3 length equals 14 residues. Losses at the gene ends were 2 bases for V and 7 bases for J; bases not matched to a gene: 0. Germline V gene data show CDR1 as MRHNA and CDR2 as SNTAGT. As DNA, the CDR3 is TGTGCCAGCAGTGACGGGACTAGCGGGAATGAGCAGTTCTTC. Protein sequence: CASSDGTSGNEQFF.

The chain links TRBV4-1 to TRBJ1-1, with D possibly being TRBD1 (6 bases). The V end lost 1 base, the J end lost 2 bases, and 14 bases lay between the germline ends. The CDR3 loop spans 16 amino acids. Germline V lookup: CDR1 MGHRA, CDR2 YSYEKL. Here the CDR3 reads CASSQAGGLANTEAFF. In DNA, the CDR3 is TGCGCCAGCAGCCAAGCGGGGGGGCTGGCTAACACTGAAGCTTTCTTT.